Sequencing of this T cell receptor (beta chain) was carried out in a study of CD8 T cells in ankylosing spondylitis. General observations from the study: What appeared characteristic of ankylosing spondylitis blood was a TCR beta motif of fewer than ten highly homologous variants. Peripheral blood samples showed relatively rare disease-linked clones, and these clones were CD8+. Clones linked to disease were reported to show significant enrichment in matched ankylosing spondylitis synovial fluid.

Preparation of TCR beta libraries was done by quantitative 5'-RACE with molecular barcodes. Each CDR3 protein gets one entry after TCRdb re-called the 5' RACE reads with MiXCR. The sample contains under 850,000 distinct CDR3 sequences, around 20% of which appear only once. The germline CDR1 and CDR2 sequences are SGHRS and YFSETQ. Between the trimmed V and J ends, which lost 3 bases and 2 bases, there was a span of 11 bases. This CDR3 contains 14 residues. This clonotype was counted only a few times. Antigen: not known. The V gene is TRBV5-1, the J gene TRBJ2-5; possible D gene TRBD1, 6 bases. The clonotype was recovered from a male donor with ankylosing spondylitis. Source material: blood, either unsorted or a sorted T cell fraction (not recorded which). CDR3: CASSSRDTQETQYF. The DNA for the CDR3 is TGCGCCAGCAGCTCCCGGGACACGCAAGAGACCCAGTACTTC.